This TCR beta chain was sequenced during a study of cytomegalovirus exposure and HLA in healthy donors. There are a few counts of this clone. What it binds is unknown. PCR employed 60 Vbeta and 13 Jbeta primers. Repertoires were generated with immunoSEQ multiplex PCR, while TCRdb's copy carries only in-frame clones and drops some. Of about 140,000 clones listed, over 60% were seen once; the top ten hold around 1.7%. Findings and caveats of the study: Previous analysis showed most TCR beta V segments were productive about 87% or about 30% of the time.

The CDR3 extends over 13 amino acids. The V gene lost 6 bases and the J gene lost 3 bases, with 12 bases spanning the gap. Germline V lookup: CDR1 MNHEY, CDR2 SMNVEV (reference sequence). The specimen was PBMCs. V is TRBV27 and J is TRBJ2-7; D is uncertain. The receptor comes from a female donor in good health and CMV-seronegative. CDR3 coding DNA: TGTGCCAGCAGGACACACCTTATCTACGAGCAGTACTTC. Amino acids: CASRTHLIYEQYF.